This note documents a single TCR beta chain sequence. This sample is drawn from a study of regulatory T cells in long-lasting Graves disease. Through Arm-PCR of CDR3 regions and iRepertoire HTBI primers, TCR beta libraries were built. TCRdb used MiXCR to reprocess the multiplex PCR reads, holding one entry per CDR3 protein. Among approximately 690,000 distinct CDR3 sequences listed, around 30% were seen once. As to time point: persistent/refractory GD, antithyroid drugs over 5 years with positive TRAb. With RNA extracted from PBMCs as input, the TCR library was made. The receptor's source is a female donor with Graves disease. The sample consisted of peripheral blood mononuclear cells (PBMCs), taken when the disease was refractory, from a patient treated with antithyroid drugs.

In nucleotides, the CDR3 is TGTGCCACCAGCAGTCCTCTGCCGGGACAGAAGAATTCACCCCTCCACTTT. It is translated as CATSSPLPGQKNSPLHF. The chain carries TRBV15 and TRBJ1-6; the match to TRBD1 covers 7 bases. The CDR3 has 17 amino acids. Germline CDR1 is LNHNV and CDR2 is YYDKDF (reference sequence). V was clipped by 3 bases and J by 7 bases; unmatched bases: 12.